This section outlines one TCR beta chain sequence together with its context. Its antigen remains unidentified. This record belongs to a study of beta chain features in type 1 diabetes. V lost 1 base and J lost 6, with 4 bases in between. This CDR3 comprises 13 residues. Germline V gene data show CDR1 as MNHEY and CDR2 as SMNVEV (reference sequence). Study outcomes and limitations: TCRB CDR3s from Type 1 diabetes patients were moderately but significantly shorter in all four CD4+ subsets.

The entirety of the isolated RNA underwent reverse transcription, so expressed TCRB transcripts were sequenced. Libraries were prepared by immunoSEQ multiplex PCR; TCRdb keeps only in-frame clonotypes and omits some of them. This table holds approximately 150,000 clones, about 10% found once. The chain recombines TRBV27 with TRBJ1-6; D ambiguous. Sequences were obtained from naive CD4+ T cells from blood. This receptor was identified in a man between 18 and 35 years old in good health. CDR3 protein: CASSLFVNSPLHF. The DNA for the CDR3 is TGTGCCAGCAGTTTATTCGTTAATTCACCCCTCCACTTT.